This is a list of T cell receptor beta chains from one sample in a study of CD8 T cells in Susac syndrome. Each CDR3 protein gets one entry after TCRdb re-called the immunoSEQ multiplex PCR reads with MiXCR. The sample yields around 280,000 distinct CDR3 sequences, more than 75% seen once. The material sequenced was CD8+ T cells from PBMCs. Receptors were obtained from a human donor with multiple sclerosis. Both conserved end residues are part of each CDR3. D genes are given only for firm matches. Some rows mark clone size as missing; the rest say once, few, many or name a class of expanded clone.

d_gene,j_gene,abundance,v_gene,CDR3aa,CDR3nt
.,TRBJ2-5,.,TRBV2,CARGRPIQETQYF,TGTGCCAGAGGGAGGCCAATCCAAGAGACCCAGTACTTC
.,TRBJ2-1,.,TRBV7-9,CASSPTRLGPNNEQFF,TGTGCCAGCAGCCCGACCAGACTAGGCCCCAACAATGAGCAGTTCTTC
TRBD2,TRBJ2-1,.,TRBV5-6,CASSLEISSGRPEQFF,TGTGCCAGCAGCTTGGAAATCTCCAGCGGGAGGCCGGAGCAGTTCTTC
.,TRBJ2-5,.,TRBV27,CASSLGVQGQTQYF,TGTGCCAGCAGTTTGGGGGTGCAGGGCCAGACCCAGTACTTC
.,TRBJ1-1,.,TRBV27,CASSSTYTEAFF,TGTGCCAGCAGTTCCACTTATACTGAAGCTTTCTTT
.,TRBJ2-7,.,TRBV12-3/TRBV12-4,CASSLGIPYEQYF,TGTGCCAGCAGTTTAGGGATACCCTACGAGCAGTACTTC
.,TRBJ1-2,.,TRBV25-1,CASSESDLGNYGYTF,TGTGCCAGCAGTGAATCGGACTTGGGGAACTATGGCTACACCTTC
TRBD1,TRBJ1-1,.,TRBV7-9,CASSSRDRGLSTEAFF,TGTGCCAGCAGCTCCCGGGACAGGGGGCTTAGCACTGAAGCTTTCTTT
TRBD2,TRBJ2-7,.,TRBV7-9,CASSLSGAGGLEQYF,TGTGCCAGCAGCTTAAGCGGGGCGGGAGGGCTTGAGCAGTACTTC
.,TRBJ2-1,.,TRBV27,CASSSGVEDNEQFF,TGTGCCAGCAGTTCAGGGGTGGAGGACAATGAGCAGTTCTTC
TRBD2,TRBJ2-3,.,TRBV27,CASMFEYSGRVTDTQYF,TGTGCCAGCATGTTCGAATACAGCGGGAGGGTTACAGATACGCAGTATTTT
.,TRBJ1-4,.,TRBV20-1,CSALYPSATNEKLFF,TGCAGTGCTTTATACCCATCTGCAACTAATGAAAAACTGTTTTTT
TRBD1,TRBJ2-7,.,TRBV18,CASSPRDRRYEQYF,TGTGCCAGCTCACCCCGGGACAGGCGCTACGAGCAGTACTTC
.,TRBJ1-1,.,TRBV19,CASSIDLSSTEAFF,TGTGCCAGTAGTATAGATCTGTCCAGCACTGAAGCTTTCTTT
.,TRBJ2-7,.,TRBV20-1,CSARDAGSSYEQYF,TGCAGTGCTAGAGATGCGGGCAGCTCCTACGAGCAGTACTTC
.,TRBJ2-2,.,TRBV6-5,CASSYSWGLNTGELFF,TGTGCCAGCAGTTACTCGTGGGGGTTAAACACCGGGGAGCTGTTTTTT
TRBD2,TRBJ2-3,.,TRBV9,CASSVGGGATDTQYF,TGTGCCAGCAGCGTAGGGGGGGGAGCCACAGATACGCAGTATTTT
TRBD2,TRBJ2-2,once,TRBV5-5,CASSILAGGIPTGELFF,TGTGCCAGCAGCATACTAGCGGGAGGAATACCCACCGGGGAGCTGTTTTTT
TRBD1,TRBJ1-2,.,TRBV6-4,CASSRSGTAGGYTF,TGTGCCAGCAGTCGGAGTGGGACAGCCGGTGGCTACACCTTC
TRBD2,TRBJ2-7,.,TRBV4-2,CASSQKAGGPEQYF,TGTGCCAGCAGCCAAAAAGCGGGAGGGCCCGAGCAGTACTTC
.,TRBJ1-6,.,TRBV7-2,CASSLRGADSPLHF,TGTGCCAGCAGCTTACGCGGGGCAGATTCACCCCTCCACTTT
TRBD1,TRBJ1-2,.,TRBV7-9,CASSLVTGVANYGYTF,TGTGCCAGCAGCTTAGTGACAGGGGTTGCTAACTATGGCTACACCTTC
TRBD2,TRBJ2-3,.,TRBV27,CASSFGGRRDTQYF,TGTGCCAGCAGTTTTGGCGGGAGAAGAGATACGCAGTATTTT
.,TRBJ2-1,.,TRBV27,CASSSRLYNGNEQFF,TGTGCCAGCAGCTCTCGGCTCTATAATGGGAATGAGCAGTTCTTC
TRBD2,TRBJ2-5,.,TRBV9,CASSVWASGAETQYF,TGTGCCAGCAGCGTCTGGGCTAGCGGGGCAGAGACCCAGTACTTC
TRBD1,TRBJ2-1,.,TRBV6-1,CASSEGRTGGNEQFF,TGTGCCAGCAGTGAAGGACGGACAGGGGGCAATGAGCAGTTCTTC
.,TRBJ2-4,.,TRBV28,CASSLSGTVDIQYF,TGTGCCAGCAGTTTATCCGGGACTGTTGACATTCAGTACTTC
TRBD1,TRBJ1-2,.,TRBV11-1,CASSLDRVAYYGYTF,TGTGCCAGCAGCTTGGACAGGGTGGCATACTATGGCTACACCTTC
.,TRBJ1-2,.,TRBV7-9,CASSLVPGRNYGYTF,TGTGCCAGCAGCTTAGTGCCGGGGCGGAACTATGGCTACACCTTC